This TCR beta chain was found in a study of shared clonotypes between healthy human individuals. With V trimmed by 4 bases and J by 9 bases, 11 bases remained unmatched. Germline V gene lookup returns CDR1 SGHDT and CDR2 YYEEEE. The CDR3 runs to 16 residues. TCRdb keeps only in-frame clones here, not all; method: immunoSEQ multiplex PCR. The data contain around 2,000,000 clones, approximately 94% of them singletons. The naive CD8 fraction comprised CD45RO-negative cells positively selected for CCR7 and excluded terminally differentiated effector memory CD45RA+ cells. Source material: naive CD8+ T cells sorted from blood. The receptor's source is a man younger than 30 in good health. The V and J genes are TRBV5-6 and TRBJ2-1; 12 bases line up with TRBD2. This CDR3 reads CASSPGLAGPLGEQFF. The CDR3 DNA reads TGTGCCAGCAGCCCAGGACTAGCGGGACCCCTAGGTGAGCAGTTCTTC.